This T cell receptor beta chain appears in the sequencing data of a study of OX40 agonist ivuxolimab in advanced cancers. Study-wide background: Three patients responded partially, comprising one with hepatocellular carcinoma and two with cutaneous melanoma. Findings and limits, study-wide: The antigen specificity of the peripheral T cells (those that were expanded) was not determined. CD8+ T cells were the subset that, on average, had more expanded clones than CD4+.

The CDR3 is 16 residues long. From germline, CDR1 is PRHDT and CDR2 FYEKMQ (reference sequence). Trimming shortened V by 2 bases and J by 2 bases, and 14 bases separated the two germline ends. Worth noting for this clone: What it binds is unknown.

Patients who had autoimmune disease history or got systemic immunosuppression were left out. Sequencing was performed with immunoSEQ multiplex PCR; in TCRdb, only in-frame clones are kept and a portion is missing. The sample has just under 20,000 clones, around 82% seen once. The receptor comes from an adult with an advanced solid tumor such as melanoma, head and neck, liver or kidney cancer. The rearrangement uses TRBV13 and TRBJ2-3, with D possibly being TRBD2 (6 bases). The sample consisted of CD4+ or CD8+ T cells sorted from blood, taken in a trial of the OX40 agonist ivuxolimab. The CDR3 DNA sequence: TGTGCCAGCAGCTTAAGGGAGGAGGGAAACACAGATACGCAGTATTTT. It specifies CASSLREEGNTDTQYF.